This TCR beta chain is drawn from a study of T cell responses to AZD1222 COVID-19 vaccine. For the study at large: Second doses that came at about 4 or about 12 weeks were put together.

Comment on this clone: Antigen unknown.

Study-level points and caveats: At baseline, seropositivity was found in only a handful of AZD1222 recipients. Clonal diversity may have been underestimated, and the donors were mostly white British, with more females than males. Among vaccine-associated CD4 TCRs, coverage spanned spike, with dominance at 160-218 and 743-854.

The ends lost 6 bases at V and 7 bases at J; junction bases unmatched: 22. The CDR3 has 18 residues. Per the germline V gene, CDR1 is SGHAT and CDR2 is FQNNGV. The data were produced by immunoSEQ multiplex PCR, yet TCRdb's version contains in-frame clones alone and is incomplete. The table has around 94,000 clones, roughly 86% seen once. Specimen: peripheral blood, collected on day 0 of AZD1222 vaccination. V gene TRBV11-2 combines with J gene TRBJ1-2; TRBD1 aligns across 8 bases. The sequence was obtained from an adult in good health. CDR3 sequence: CASSSLMRGQGKGGGYTF. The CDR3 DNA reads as TGTGCCAGCAGTTCCTTGATGCGAGGACAGGGAAAAGGTGGTGGCTACACCTTC.